This T cell receptor (beta chain) was found in a study of blood T cell repertoires in COVID-19. Study background: COVID-19 samples collected from the United States, Italy and Spain covered acute and convalescent phases. PBMCs, B-cell-depleted T cells, or T cells were the source of the cDNA or gDNA that made up the material.

The germline CDR1 and CDR2 sequences are SGHTA and FQGNSA. V lost 5 bases and J lost 3, with 11 bases in between. CDR3 length: 14 residues. Libraries were prepared by immunoSEQ multiplex PCR; TCRdb keeps only in-frame clonotypes and omits some of them. Among 250,000 to 350,000 clones listed, around 83% were seen once. This receptor was obtained from a woman in her forties or fifties with acute or convalescent COVID-19. The sequenced sample consisted of peripheral blood. The V gene is TRBV7-2, the J gene TRBJ1-5; possibly TRBD1 for D (5 bases). CDR3 nucleotides: TGTGCCAGCAGCCCGACGACAGCCAATCAGCCCCAGCATTTT. This codes for CASSPTTANQPQHF. The full variable domain, in which reference TRBV7-2 and TRBJ1-5 provide the parts outside the CDR3, is GAGVSQSPSNKVTEKGKDVELRCDPISGHTALYWYRQSLGQGLEFLIYFQGNSAPDKSGLPSDRFSAERTGGSVSTLTIQRTQQEDSAVYLCASSPTTANQPQHFGDGTRLSIL.